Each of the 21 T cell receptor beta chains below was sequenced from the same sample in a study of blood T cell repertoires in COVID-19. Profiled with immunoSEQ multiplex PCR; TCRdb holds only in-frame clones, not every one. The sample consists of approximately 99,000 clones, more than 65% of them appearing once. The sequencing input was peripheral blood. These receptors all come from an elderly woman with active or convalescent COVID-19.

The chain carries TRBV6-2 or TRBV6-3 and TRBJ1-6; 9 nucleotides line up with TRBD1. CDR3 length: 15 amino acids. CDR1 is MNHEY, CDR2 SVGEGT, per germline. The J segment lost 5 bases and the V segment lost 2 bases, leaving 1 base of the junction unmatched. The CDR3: CASSYRTGDNSPLHF. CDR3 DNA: TGTGCCAGCAGTTACCGGACAGGGGATAATTCACCCCTCCACTTT.

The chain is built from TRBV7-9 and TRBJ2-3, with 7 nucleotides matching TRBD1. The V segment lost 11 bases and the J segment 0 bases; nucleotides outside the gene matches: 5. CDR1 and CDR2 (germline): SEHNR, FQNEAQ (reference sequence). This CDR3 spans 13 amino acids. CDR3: CAGQTGSTDTQYF. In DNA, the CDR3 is TGTGCCGGACAGACAGGGAGCACAGATACGCAGTATTTT.

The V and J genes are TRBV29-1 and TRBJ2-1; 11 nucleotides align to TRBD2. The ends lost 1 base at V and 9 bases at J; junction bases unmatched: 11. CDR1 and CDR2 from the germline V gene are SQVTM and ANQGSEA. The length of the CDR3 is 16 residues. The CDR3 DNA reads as TGCAGCGTTGAAGGGTCTAGCGGGAGGTATGAAGGTGAGCAGTTCTTC. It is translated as CSVEGSSGRYEGEQFF.

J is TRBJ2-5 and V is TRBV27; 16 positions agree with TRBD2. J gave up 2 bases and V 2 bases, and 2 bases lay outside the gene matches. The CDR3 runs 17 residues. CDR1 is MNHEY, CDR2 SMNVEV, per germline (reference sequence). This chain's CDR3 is CASSLTGLAGGQETQYF. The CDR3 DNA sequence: TGTGCCAGCAGTTTAACGGGACTAGCGGGAGGGCAAGAGACCCAGTACTTC.

CDR3 protein: CASSARRGEETQYF. As DNA, the CDR3 is TGTGCCAGCAGTGCCCGGCGGGGTGAAGAGACCCAGTACTTC. The J gene is TRBJ2-5, the V gene TRBV2; tentatively, D is TRBD2 (6 bases). Looked up from germline, CDR1 is SNHLY and CDR2 is FYNNEI. The CDR3 covers 14 residues. V dropped 4 bases and J dropped 3 bases, with 12 bases sitting between them.

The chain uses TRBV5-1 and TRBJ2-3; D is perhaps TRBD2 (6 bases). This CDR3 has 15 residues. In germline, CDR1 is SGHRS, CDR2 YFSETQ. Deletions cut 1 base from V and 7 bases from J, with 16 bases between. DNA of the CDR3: TGCGCCAGCAGCTTGACTAGCATGATGGGGAATACGCAGTATTTT. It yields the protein CASSLTSMMGNTQYF.

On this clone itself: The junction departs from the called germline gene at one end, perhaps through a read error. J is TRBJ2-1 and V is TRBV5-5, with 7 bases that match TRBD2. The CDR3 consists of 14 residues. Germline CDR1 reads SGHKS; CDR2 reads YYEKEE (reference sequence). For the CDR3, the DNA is TGCGGAACTAGCGCTAGAGGCGGCTACAATGAGCAGTTCTTC. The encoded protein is CGTSARGGYNEQFF.

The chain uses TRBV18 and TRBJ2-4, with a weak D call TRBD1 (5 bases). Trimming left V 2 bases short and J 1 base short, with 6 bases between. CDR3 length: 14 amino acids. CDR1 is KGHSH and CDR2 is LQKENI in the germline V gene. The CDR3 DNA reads TGTGCCAGCTCACCAGGGGCGGCCAAAAACATTCAGTACTTC. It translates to CASSPGAAKNIQYF.

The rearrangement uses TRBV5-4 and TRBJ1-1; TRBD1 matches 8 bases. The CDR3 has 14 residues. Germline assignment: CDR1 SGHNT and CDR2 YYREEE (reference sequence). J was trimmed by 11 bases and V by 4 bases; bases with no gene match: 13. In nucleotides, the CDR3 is TGTGCCAGCAGCCCTAGACAGGGGACCAGGATGGCTTTCTTT. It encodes CASSPRQGTRMAFF.

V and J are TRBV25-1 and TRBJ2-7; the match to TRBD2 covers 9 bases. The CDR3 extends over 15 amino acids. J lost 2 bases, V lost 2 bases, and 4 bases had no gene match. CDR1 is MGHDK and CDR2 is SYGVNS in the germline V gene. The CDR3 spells CASSELSGRPYEQYF. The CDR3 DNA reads TGTGCCAGCAGTGAACTCAGCGGGAGGCCCTACGAGCAGTACTTC.

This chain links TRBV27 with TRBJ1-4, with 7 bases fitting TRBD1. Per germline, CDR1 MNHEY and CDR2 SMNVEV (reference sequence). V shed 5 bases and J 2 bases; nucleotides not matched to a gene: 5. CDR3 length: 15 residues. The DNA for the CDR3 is TGTGCCAGCAGTAGATTACAGGGGACTAATGAAAAACTGTTTTTT. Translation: CASSRLQGTNEKLFF. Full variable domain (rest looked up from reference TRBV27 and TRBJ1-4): EAQVTQNPRYLITVTGKKLTVTCSQNMNHEYMSWYRQDPGLGLRQIYYSMNVEVTDKGDVPEGYKVSRKEKRNFPLILESPSPNQTSLYFCASSRLQGTNEKLFFGSGTQLSVL.

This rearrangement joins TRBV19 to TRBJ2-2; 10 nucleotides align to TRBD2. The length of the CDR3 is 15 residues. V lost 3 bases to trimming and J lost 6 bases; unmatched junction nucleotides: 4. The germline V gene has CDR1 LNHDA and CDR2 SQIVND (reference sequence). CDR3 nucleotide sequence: TGTGCCAGTAGTATTCTAGCGGGAGACGCCGGGGAGCTGTTTTTT. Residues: CASSILAGDAGELFF.

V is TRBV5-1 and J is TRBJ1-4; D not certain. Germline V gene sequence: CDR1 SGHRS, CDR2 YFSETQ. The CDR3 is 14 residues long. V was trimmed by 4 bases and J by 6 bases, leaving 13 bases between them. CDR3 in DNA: TGCGCCAGCAGCAGGGCTTGGAGGGATGAAAAACTGTTTTTT. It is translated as CASSRAWRDEKLFF.

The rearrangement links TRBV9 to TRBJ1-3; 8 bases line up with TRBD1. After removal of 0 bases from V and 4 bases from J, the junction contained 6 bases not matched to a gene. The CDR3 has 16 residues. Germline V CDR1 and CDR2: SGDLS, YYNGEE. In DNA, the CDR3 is TGTGCCAGCAGCGTAGGAGACAGGGGCGGAGGAAACACCATATATTTT. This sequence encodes CASSVGDRGGGNTIYF.

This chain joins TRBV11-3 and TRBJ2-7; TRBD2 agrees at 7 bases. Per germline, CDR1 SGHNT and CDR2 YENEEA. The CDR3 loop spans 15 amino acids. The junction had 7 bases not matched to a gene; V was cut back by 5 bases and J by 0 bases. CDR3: CASSIPGTTSYEQYF. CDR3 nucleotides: TGTGCCAGCAGCATCCCCGGGACTACCTCCTACGAGCAGTACTTC.

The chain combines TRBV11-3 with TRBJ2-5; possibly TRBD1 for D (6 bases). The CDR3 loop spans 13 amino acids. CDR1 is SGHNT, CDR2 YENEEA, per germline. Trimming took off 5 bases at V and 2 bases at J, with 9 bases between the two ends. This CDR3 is CASSPTGQETQYF. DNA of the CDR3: TGTGCCAGCAGCCCGACAGGTCAAGAGACCCAGTACTTC.

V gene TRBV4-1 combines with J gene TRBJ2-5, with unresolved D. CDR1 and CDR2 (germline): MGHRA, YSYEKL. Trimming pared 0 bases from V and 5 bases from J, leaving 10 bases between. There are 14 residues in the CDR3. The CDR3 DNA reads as TGCGCCAGCAGCCAAGATTGGGCAAGGGAGACCCAGTACTTC. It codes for CASSQDWARETQYF.

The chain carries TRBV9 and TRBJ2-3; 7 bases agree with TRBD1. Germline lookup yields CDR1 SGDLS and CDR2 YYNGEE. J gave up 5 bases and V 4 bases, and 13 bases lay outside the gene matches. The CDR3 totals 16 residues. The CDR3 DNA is TGTGCCAGCAGCCCTAGTCAGGACAGGTTCTTAGATACGCAGTATTTT. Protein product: CASSPSQDRFLDTQYF. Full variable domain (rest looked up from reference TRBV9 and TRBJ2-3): DSGVTQTPKHLITATGQRVTLRCSPRSGDLSVYWYQQSLDQGLQFLIQYYNGEERAKGNILERFSAQQFPDLHSELNLSSLELGDSALYFCASSPSQDRFLDTQYFGPGTRLTVL.

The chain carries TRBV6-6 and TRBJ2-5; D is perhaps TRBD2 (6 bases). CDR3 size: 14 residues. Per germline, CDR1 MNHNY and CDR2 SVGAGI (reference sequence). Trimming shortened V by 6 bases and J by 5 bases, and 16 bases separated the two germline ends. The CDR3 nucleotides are TGTGCCAGCAGGCCGACTAGGCTGGTGGAGACCCAGTACTTC. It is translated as CASRPTRLVETQYF.

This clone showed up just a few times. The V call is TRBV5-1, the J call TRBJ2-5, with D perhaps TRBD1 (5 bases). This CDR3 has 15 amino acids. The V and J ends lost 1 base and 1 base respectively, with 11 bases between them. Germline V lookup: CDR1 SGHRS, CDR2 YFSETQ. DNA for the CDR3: TGCGCCAGCAGCTTGCTCAGTCAGGGCCAAGAGACCCAGTACTTC. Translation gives CASSLLSQGQETQYF.

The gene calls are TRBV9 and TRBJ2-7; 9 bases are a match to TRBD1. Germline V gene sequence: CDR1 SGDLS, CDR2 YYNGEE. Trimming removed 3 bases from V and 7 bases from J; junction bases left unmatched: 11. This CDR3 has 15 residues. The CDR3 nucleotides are TGTGCCAGCAGCGGGACGGGACAGGGTTTTAGAGAGCAGTACTTC. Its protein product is CASSGTGQGFREQYF.